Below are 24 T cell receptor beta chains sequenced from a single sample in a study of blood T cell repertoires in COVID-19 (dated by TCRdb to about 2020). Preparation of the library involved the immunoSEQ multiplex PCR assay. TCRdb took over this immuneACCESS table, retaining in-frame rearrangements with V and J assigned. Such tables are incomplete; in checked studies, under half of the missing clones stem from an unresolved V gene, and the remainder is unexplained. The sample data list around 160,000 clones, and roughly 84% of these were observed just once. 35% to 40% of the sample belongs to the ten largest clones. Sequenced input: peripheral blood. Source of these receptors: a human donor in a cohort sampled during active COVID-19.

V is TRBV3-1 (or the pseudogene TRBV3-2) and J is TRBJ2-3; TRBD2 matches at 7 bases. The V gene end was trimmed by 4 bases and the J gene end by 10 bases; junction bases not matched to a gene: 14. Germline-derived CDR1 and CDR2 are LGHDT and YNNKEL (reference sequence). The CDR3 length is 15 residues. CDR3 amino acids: CASSLSSGSGGPQYF. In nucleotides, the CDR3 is TGTGCCAGCAGCCTTTCTTCGGGGTCGGGGGGACCGCAGTATTTT.

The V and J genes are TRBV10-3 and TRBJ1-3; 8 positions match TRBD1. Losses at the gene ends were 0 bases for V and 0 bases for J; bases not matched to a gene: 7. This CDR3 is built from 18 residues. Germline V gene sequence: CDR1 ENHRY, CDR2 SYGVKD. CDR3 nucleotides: TGTGCCATCAGTGAGTCGGGGCAGGGGGCCCTCTCTGGAAACACCATATATTTT. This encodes CAISESGQGALSGNTIYF.

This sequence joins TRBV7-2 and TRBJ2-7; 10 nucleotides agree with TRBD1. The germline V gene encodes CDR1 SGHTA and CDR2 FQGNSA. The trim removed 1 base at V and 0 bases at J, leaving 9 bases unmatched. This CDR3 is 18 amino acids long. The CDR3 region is CASSLGGTGAAYSYEQYF. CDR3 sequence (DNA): TGTGCCAGCAGCTTAGGGGGGACAGGGGCCGCCTACTCCTACGAGCAGTACTTC.

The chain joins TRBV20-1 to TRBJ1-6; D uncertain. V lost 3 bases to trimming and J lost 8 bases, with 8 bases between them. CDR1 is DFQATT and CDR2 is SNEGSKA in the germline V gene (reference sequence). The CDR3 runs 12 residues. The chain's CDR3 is CSASDLHSPLHF. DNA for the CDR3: TGCAGTGCTAGTGATCTCCATTCACCCCTCCACTTT.

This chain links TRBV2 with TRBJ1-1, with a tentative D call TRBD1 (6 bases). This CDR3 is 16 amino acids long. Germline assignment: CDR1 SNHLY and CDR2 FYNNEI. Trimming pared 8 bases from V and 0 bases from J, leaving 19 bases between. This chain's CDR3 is CASRWGRGGVNTEAFF. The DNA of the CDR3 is TGTGCCAGCCGTTGGGGTAGGGGGGGCGTGAACACTGAAGCTTTCTTT.

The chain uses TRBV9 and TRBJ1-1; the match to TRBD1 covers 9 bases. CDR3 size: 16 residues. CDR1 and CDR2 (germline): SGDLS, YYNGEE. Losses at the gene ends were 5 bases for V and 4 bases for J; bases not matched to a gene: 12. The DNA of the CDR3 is TGTGCCAGCAGGCCCGGGACAGGGTCAGGAACCACTGAAGCTTTCTTT. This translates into CASRPGTGSGTTEAFF.

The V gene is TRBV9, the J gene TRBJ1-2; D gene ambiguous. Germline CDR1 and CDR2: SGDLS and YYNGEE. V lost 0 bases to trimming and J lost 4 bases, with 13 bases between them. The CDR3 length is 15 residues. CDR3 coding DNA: TGTGCCAGCAGCGTAGGCCCGGGTGTGAGCTATGGCTACACCTTC. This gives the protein CASSVGPGVSYGYTF.

CDR3 nucleotide sequence: TGCAGTGCTAGTAAAGACCGGGACAGGCGTTTCACTGAAGCTTTCTTT. It yields the protein CSASKDRDRRFTEAFF. The chain links TRBV20-1 to TRBJ1-1; 8 bases line up with TRBD1. J lost 4 bases, V lost 3 bases, and 13 bases had no gene match. Germline V lookup: CDR1 DFQATT, CDR2 SNEGSKA (reference sequence). CDR3 length: 16 amino acids.

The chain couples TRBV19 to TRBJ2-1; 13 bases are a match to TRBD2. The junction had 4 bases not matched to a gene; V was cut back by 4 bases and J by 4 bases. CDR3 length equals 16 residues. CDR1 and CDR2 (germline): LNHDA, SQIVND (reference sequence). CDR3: CASSTWTSGGYNEQFF. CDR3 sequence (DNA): TGTGCCAGTAGTACTTGGACTAGCGGGGGATACAATGAGCAGTTCTTC.

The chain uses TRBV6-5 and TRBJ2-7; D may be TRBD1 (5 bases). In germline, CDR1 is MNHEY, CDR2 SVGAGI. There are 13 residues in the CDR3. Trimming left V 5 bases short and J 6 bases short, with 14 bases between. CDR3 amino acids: CASSSTGSGEQYF. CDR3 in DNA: TGTGCCAGCAGTAGTACAGGTTCGGGCGAGCAGTACTTC.

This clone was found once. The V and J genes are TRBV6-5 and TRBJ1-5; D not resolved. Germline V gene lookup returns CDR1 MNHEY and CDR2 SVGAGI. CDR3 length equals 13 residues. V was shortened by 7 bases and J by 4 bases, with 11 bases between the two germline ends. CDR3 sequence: CASNEVSNQPQHF. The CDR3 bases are TGTGCCAGCAACGAGGTTTCGAATCAGCCCCAGCATTTT.

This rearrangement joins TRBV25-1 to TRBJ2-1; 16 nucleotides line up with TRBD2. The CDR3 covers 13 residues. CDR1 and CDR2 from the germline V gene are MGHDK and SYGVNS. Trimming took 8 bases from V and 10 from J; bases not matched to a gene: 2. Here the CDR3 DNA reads TGTGCCAGCCAGGGACTAGCGGGGGGGGAGCAGTTCTTC. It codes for CASQGLAGGEQFF.

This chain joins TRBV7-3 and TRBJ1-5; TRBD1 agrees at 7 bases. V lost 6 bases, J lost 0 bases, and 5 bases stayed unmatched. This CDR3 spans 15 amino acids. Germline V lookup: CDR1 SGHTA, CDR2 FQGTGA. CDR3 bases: TGTGCCAGCAGACCTACAGGGGTTAGCAATCAGCCCCAGCATTTT. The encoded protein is CASRPTGVSNQPQHF.

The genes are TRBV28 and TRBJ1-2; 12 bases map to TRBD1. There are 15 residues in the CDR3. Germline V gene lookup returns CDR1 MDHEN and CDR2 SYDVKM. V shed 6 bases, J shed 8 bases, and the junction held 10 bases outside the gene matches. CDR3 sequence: CASRYPGQGARGYTF. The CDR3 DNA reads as TGTGCCAGCAGGTATCCGGGACAGGGGGCAAGGGGCTACACCTTC.

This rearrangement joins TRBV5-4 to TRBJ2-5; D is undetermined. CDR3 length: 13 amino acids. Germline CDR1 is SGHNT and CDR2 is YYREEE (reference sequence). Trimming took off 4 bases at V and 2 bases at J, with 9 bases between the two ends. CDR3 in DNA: TGTGCCAGCAGCCCGACAATTCAAGAGACCCAGTACTTC. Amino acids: CASSPTIQETQYF.

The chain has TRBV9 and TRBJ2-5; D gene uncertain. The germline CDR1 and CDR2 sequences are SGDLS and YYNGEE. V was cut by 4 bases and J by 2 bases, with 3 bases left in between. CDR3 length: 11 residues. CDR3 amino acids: CASSLQETQYF. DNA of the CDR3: TGTGCCAGCAGCCTACAAGAGACCCAGTACTTC.

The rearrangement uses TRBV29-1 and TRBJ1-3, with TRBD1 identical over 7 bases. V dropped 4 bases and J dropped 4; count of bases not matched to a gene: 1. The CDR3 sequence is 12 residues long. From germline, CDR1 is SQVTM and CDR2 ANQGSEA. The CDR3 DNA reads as TGCAGCGTTGGAGGGGGCGGAAACACCATATATTTT. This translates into CSVGGGGNTIYF.

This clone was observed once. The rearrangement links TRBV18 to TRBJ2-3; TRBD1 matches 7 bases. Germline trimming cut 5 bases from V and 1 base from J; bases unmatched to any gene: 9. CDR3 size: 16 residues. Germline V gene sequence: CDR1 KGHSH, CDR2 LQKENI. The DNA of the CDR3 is TGTGCCAGCTCAACAACACAGGGGATGGGCACAGATACGCAGTATTTT. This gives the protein CASSTTQGMGTDTQYF.

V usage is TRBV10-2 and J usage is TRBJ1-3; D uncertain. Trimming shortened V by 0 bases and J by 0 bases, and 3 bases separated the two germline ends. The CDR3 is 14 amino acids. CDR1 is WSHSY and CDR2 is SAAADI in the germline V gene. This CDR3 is CASSESRSGNTIYF. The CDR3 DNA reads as TGCGCCAGCAGTGAGTCGCGCTCTGGAAACACCATATATTTT.

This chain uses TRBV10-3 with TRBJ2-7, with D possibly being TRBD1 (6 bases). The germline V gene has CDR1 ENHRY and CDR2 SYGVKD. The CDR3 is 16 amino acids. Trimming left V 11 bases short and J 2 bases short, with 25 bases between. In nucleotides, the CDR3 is TGTGCCTCGTTAAAGGGGTCGGCCAGGGGTGCCTACGAGCAGTACTTC. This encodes CASLKGSARGAYEQYF.

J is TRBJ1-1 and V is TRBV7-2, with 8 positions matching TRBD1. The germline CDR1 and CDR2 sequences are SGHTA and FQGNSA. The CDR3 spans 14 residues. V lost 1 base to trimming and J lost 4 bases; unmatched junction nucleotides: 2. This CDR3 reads CASSLVQGATEAFF. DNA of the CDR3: TGTGCCAGCAGCTTAGTGCAGGGGGCCACTGAAGCTTTCTTT.

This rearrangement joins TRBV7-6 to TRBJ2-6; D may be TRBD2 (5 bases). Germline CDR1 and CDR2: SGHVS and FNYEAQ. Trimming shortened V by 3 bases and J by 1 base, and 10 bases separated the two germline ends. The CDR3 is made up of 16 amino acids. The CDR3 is CASSLASGSGANVLTF. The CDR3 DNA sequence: TGTGCCAGCAGCTTGGCCTCGGGGTCTGGGGCCAACGTCCTGACTTTC.

The CDR3 bases are TGTGCCAGCAGCCCGGACAGGGGAATGATCAATGAGCAGTTCTTC. Translation: CASSPDRGMINEQFF. This chain joins TRBV11-3 and TRBJ2-1, with 9 bases fitting TRBD1. Germline assignment: CDR1 SGHNT and CDR2 YENEEA. Trimming took 5 bases from V and 6 from J; bases not matched to a gene: 8. The CDR3 extends over 15 amino acids.

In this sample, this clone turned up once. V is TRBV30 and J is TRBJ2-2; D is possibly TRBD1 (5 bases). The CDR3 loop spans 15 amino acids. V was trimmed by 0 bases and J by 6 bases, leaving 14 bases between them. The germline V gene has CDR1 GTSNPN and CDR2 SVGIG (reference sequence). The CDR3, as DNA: TGTGCCTGGAGTGTTTTACAGGCTACGGCCGGGGAGCTGTTTTTT. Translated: CAWSVLQATAGELFF.